This T cell receptor (beta chain) derives from a study of T-cell reconstitution after alpha-beta-depleted transplantation in children. A TCRbeta library incorporating unique molecular identifiers was prepared. TCRdb re-called the PCR reads through MiXCR, storing one row per CDR3 protein. Of hundreds of thousands of distinct CDR3 sequences in the sample, 10% to 15% are singletons; the top ten hold 2% to 2.5%. This CDR3 contains 19 residues. V dropped 2 bases and J dropped 2; count of bases not matched to a gene: 10. Germline V gives CDR1 LGHNA, CDR2 YNFKEQ. This specimen was PBMCs, mostly from graft donor cells, taken 360 days after TCRalphabeta/CD19-depleted stem cell transplant. The receptor was derived from a male patient younger than 18 who had a stem cell transplant for acute myeloid leukemia, so the T cells may come from the graft donor. The gene calls are TRBV4-2 and TRBJ2-7; 15 bases are shared with TRBD2. The CDR3 nucleotides are TGTGCCAGCAGCCAACGTCGGACTAGCGGGAGGGCCCTCCCCTACGAGCAGTACTTC. Its translation is CASSQRRTSGRALPYEQYF.